The 16 T cell receptor beta chains listed next were all sequenced from one sample in a study of blood T cells in healthy people across ages. The authors ran a second PCR of about 7 to 11 cycles using a sample-barcoded 5' primer and a J-beta primer mix. TCRdb called the 5' RACE reads again in MiXCR, with one record for every CDR3 protein. The data show over 500,000 distinct CDR3 sequences, 27% seen once. The sample was also linked to a second study, of T cells of mothers and their children.

The sample comprised blood. The source of these receptors is a boy aged 2 to 9 in good health.

This clonotype came up a few times. The chain employs TRBV7-9 and TRBJ2-1; 9 bases are shared with TRBD2. This CDR3 spans 17 amino acids. CDR1 and CDR2 (germline): SEHNR, FQNEAQ (reference sequence). The V and J ends lost 1 base and 2 bases, in that order; junction bases with no gene match: 6. The CDR3, as DNA: TGTGCCAGCAGCTTAGGGCTAGCGGGAAATACCTACAATGAGCAGTTCTTC. This encodes CASSLGLAGNTYNEQFF. The variable domain in full, with the rest retrieved from reference TRBV7-9 and TRBJ2-1, is DTGVSQNPRHKITKRGQNVTFRCDPISEHNRLYWYRQTLGQGPEFLTYFQNEAQLEKSRLLSDRFSAERPKGSFSTLEIQRTEQGDSAMYLCASSLGLAGNTYNEQFFGPGTRLTVL.

J is TRBJ2-3 and V is TRBV6-5; maybe TRBD2 (5 bases). Deletions cut 4 bases from V and 6 bases from J, with 20 bases between. The CDR3 spans 16 residues. CDR1 is MNHEY and CDR2 is SVGAGI in the germline V gene. CDR3 protein: CASSFEAPSGPDTQYF. The CDR3 DNA reads TGTGCCAGCAGTTTTGAGGCCCCAAGCGGTCCGGATACGCAGTATTTT.

Only a few counts were recorded for this clonotype. The chain has TRBV29-1 and TRBJ2-7; D unresolved. The CDR3 loop spans 13 amino acids. Between the trimmed V and J ends, which lost 4 bases and 2 bases, there was a span of 12 bases. CDR1 is SQVTM and CDR2 is ANQGSEA in the germline V gene. Written as DNA, the CDR3 is TGCAGCGTTGGCAGATCCGACACCTACGAGCAGTACTTC. This gives the protein CSVGRSDTYEQYF.

In its sample, this clonotype was seen a few times. The chain is built from TRBV12-3 or TRBV12-4 and TRBJ2-6; weak D call: TRBD1 (7 bases). This CDR3 spans 20 amino acids. V was clipped by 5 bases and J by 0 bases, with 23 bases between them. For the CDR3, the DNA is TGTGCCAGCAGTACCCGCCGGAGGGGGCTTTTTCGCTCTGGGGCCAACGTCCTGACTTTC. This codes for CASSTRRRGLFRSGANVLTF.

This chain joins TRBV12-3 or TRBV12-4 and TRBJ2-3; maybe TRBD2 (6 bases). This CDR3 region has 14 residues. Trimming pared 11 bases from V and 0 bases from J, leaving 15 bases between. CDR3 nucleotides: TGTGCCTGCTCCGGGGAGGCTAGCACAGATACGCAGTATTTT. As protein: CACSGEASTDTQYF.

The V call is TRBV6-2 or TRBV6-3, the J call TRBJ2-1, with D unresolved. CDR1 and CDR2 (germline): MNHEY, SVGEGT. CDR3 length equals 15 residues. Trimming removed 6 bases at V and 0 bases at J, with 12 bases between. CDR3 sequence: CASRHLPSSYNEQFF. CDR3 DNA: TGTGCCAGCAGGCACCTCCCGAGCTCCTACAATGAGCAGTTCTTC.

This clonotype was seen more than once but under ten times. The junction differs from germline at one of its ends, possibly a read error. The chain carries TRBV6-5 and TRBJ2-3; 11 bases are shared with TRBD2. CDR1 and CDR2 from the germline V gene are MNHEY and SVGAGI. This CDR3 has 16 amino acids. CDR3 region: CTSHQLAGVGTDTQYF. In nucleotides, the CDR3 is TGTACCAGCCATCAACTAGCGGGAGTTGGCACAGATACGCAGTATTTT.

This clonotype was seen ten or more times. CDR3 bases: TGCAGCGTTCCCAGGCAGGGTGATAACAATGAGCAGTTCTTC. Its protein product is CSVPRQGDNNEQFF. The J gene is TRBJ2-1, the V gene TRBV29-1; weak D call: TRBD1 (5 bases). V was pared by 5 bases and J by 5 bases, with 16 bases between. Germline V gene sequence: CDR1 SQVTM, CDR2 ANQGSEA. The CDR3 contains 14 residues.

The chain combines TRBV27 with TRBJ2-7; no firm D call. The CDR3 loop spans 18 amino acids. V lost 0 bases and J lost 4, with 22 bases in between. CDR1 is MNHEY and CDR2 is SMNVEV in the germline V gene (reference sequence). The CDR3 DNA is TGTGCCAGCAGTTTATCCCCGAGGTTGGGGTCAGCTCTTTACGAGCAGTACTTC. Its protein product is CASSLSPRLGSALYEQYF.

J is TRBJ2-3 and V is TRBV29-1, with D possibly TRBD1 on 6 matching bases. The length of the CDR3 is 15 residues. V was shortened by 1 base and J by 0 bases, with 11 bases between the two germline ends. Looked up from germline, CDR1 is SQVTM and CDR2 is ANQGSEA. CDR3 sequence reads: CSVEGGGRSTDTQYF. CDR3 sequence (DNA): TGCAGCGTTGAAGGAGGGGGACGGAGCACAGATACGCAGTATTTT.

This clonotype was detected only a few times. In DNA form, the CDR3 reads TGTGCCAGCAGCTTACTAGCACTCAGGGGTGATACGCAGTATTTT. Protein sequence: CASSLLALRGDTQYF. The chain joins TRBV7-2 to TRBJ2-3, with D possibly TRBD1 on 6 matching bases. The germline CDR1 and CDR2 sequences are SGHTA and FQGNSA. V was shortened by 2 bases and J by 6 bases, with 15 bases between the two germline ends. This CDR3 region has 15 residues.

This clonotype was seen more than once but under ten times. V is TRBV27 and J is TRBJ2-6; D not resolved. This CDR3 is 14 amino acids long. Germline CDR1 MNHEY, CDR2 SMNVEV (reference sequence). V was cut by 4 bases and J by 4 bases, with 8 bases left in between. The CDR3 loop reads CASSSIAGANVLTF. CDR3 coding DNA: TGTGCCAGCAGTTCAATCGCGGGGGCCAACGTCCTGACTTTC.

This clonotype showed up many times. The V call is TRBV27, the J call TRBJ2-5; TRBD2 agrees at 11 bases. Per the germline V gene, CDR1 is MNHEY and CDR2 is SMNVEV (reference sequence). The CDR3 contains 15 residues. V shed 6 bases and J 2 bases; nucleotides not matched to a gene: 5. The CDR3 nucleotides read TGTGCCAGCAGCCCGGGGACTAGCGGACAAGAGACCCAGTACTTC. Its protein product is CASSPGTSGQETQYF.

This rearrangement joins TRBV7-2 to TRBJ2-5; 7 nucleotides line up with TRBD2. From germline, CDR1 is SGHTA and CDR2 FQGNSA. The CDR3 extends over 17 amino acids. V shed 0 bases, J shed 2 bases, and the junction held 9 bases outside the gene matches. CDR3 in amino acids: CASSLAPAGKGQETQYF. The CDR3 DNA follows: TGTGCCAGCAGCTTAGCGCCAGCGGGAAAGGGACAAGAGACCCAGTACTTC.

J is TRBJ2-4 and V is TRBV4-3; 7 nucleotides line up with TRBD1. The CDR3 is made up of 15 amino acids. Germline CDR1 is LGHNA and CDR2 is YSLEER. V shed 1 base and J 3 bases; nucleotides not matched to a gene: 3. The CDR3 DNA sequence: TGCGCCAGCAGCCAAGCTTCAGGGGGCAAAAACATTCAGTACTTC. It yields the protein CASSQASGGKNIQYF.

This clonotype was seen a few times. The chain recombines TRBV29-1 with TRBJ1-2; D might be TRBD1 (5 bases). The CDR3 totals 13 residues. Trimming removed 6 bases from V and 2 bases from J, with 13 bases in between. Germline lookup yields CDR1 SQVTM and CDR2 ANQGSEA. The CDR3 region is CSVVMGRNYGYTF. The CDR3, as DNA: TGCAGCGTCGTAATGGGACGGAACTATGGCTACACCTTC.